The rows below give T cell receptor beta chains drawn from one sample of a study of shared clonotypes between healthy human individuals. Using immunoSEQ multiplex PCR, the repertoire was profiled, and TCRdb retains in-frame clones only, with some absent. Of about 2 million clones in the sample, less than 95% were seen once. Sequencing input: naive CD8+ T cells sorted from blood. These receptors all come from a man younger than 30 in good health. The CDR3 runs from the conserved cysteine through the conserved F or W.

>TRBJ2-7|TRBV10-3
CASTSGRADEQYF
>TRBJ1-6|TRBV7-2
CASSPTGNLFSPLHF
>TRBJ1-2|TRBV10-3
CAISETGTANYGYTF
>TRBJ2-1|TRBV27
CASSFSEAGTSGGEDNEQFF
>TRBJ2-1|TRBV4-1
CASSQALAGIYVQFF
>TRBJ2-4|TRBV9
CASSLGDSNIQYF
>TRBJ1-5|TRBV9
CASATDSNQPQHF
>TRBJ2-2|TRBV5-4
CASSLAQENTGELFF
>TRBJ1-1|TRBV9
CASRGTGATEAFF
>TRBJ2-5|TRBV11-2
CASSLDSRVRETQYF
>TRBJ1-1|TRBV30
CAWSSGEGPEAFF
>TRBJ1-6|TRBV27
CASSSIQGPGNSPLHF
>TRBJ2-7|TRBV6-1
CASSEAGIGSYEQYF
>TRBJ2-7|TRBV5-8
CASSLGDSSYEQYF
>TRBJ1-2|TRBV28
CASSFGGGGYTF
>TRBJ2-5|TRBV11-1
CASSLGSGGLETQYF
>TRBJ2-2|TRBV5-1
CASSLDDTGELFF
>TRBJ2-6|TRBV14
CASSQWGSGANVLTF
>TRBJ2-7|TRBV6-5
CASSPLGVTYEQYF
>TRBJ2-2|TRBV6-4
CASSNVAGELFF
>TRBJ2-3|TRBV7-9
CASSSTKGGDTDTQYF
>TRBJ2-7|TRBV7-2
CASSLEGRAYEQYF
>TRBJ2-3|TRBV4-3
CASSQEVAHQGDTQYF
>TRBJ2-7|TRBV19
CASSGNRGEQYF
>TRBJ1-3|TRBV5-1
CASSRAGLDTIYF
>TRBJ1-5|TRBV7-8
CASSFDRGSNQPQHF
>TRBJ2-7|TRBV5-6
CASSLRWGSYEQYF
>TRBJ1-1|TRBV28
CASSDPGGGINTEAFF
>TRBJ1-2|TRBV27
CASSLQGADYGYTF
>TRBJ2-1|TRBV4-1
CASSLGGLEYNEQFF
>TRBJ1-3|TRBV5-6
CASSWGSGGNTIYF
>TRBJ2-1|TRBV9
CASSDGTSGNYNEQFF
>TRBJ2-3|TRBV27
CASSLLLAGGYSGADTQYF
>TRBJ1-2|TRBV30
CAWSVVDEGANGYTF
>TRBJ1-6|TRBV19
CASSISTGRNSPLHF
>TRBJ1-5|TRBV29-1
CSVEDSLGARRNQPQHF
>TRBJ1-2|TRBV5-5
CASSLAGGRQDGYTF
>TRBJ1-6|TRBV4-3
CASSQDLGSPLHF
>TRBJ1-1|TRBV20-1
CSARDEDEAFF
>TRBJ1-4|TRBV4-1
CASSQDTGEGNEKLFF
>TRBJ2-2|TRBV4-1
CASSRDGLVLFF